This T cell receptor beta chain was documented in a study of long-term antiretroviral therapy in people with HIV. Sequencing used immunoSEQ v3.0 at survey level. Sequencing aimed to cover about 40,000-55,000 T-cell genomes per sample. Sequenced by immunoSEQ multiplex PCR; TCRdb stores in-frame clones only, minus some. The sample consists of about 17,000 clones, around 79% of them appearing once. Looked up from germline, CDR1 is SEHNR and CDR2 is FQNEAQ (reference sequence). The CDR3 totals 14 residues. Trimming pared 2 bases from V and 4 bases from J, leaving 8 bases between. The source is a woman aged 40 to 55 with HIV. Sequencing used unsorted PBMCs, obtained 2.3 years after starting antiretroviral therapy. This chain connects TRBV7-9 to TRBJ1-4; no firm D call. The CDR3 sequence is CASSLSQNNEKLFF. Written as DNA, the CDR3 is TGTGCCAGCAGCTTAAGCCAGAATAATGAAAAACTGTTTTTT. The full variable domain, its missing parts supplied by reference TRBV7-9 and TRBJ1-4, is DTGVSQNPRHKITKRGQNVTFRCDPISEHNRLYWYRQTLGQGPEFLTYFQNEAQLEKSRLLSDRFSAERPKGSFSTLEIQRTEQGDSAMYLCASSLSQNNEKLFFGSGTQLSVL.